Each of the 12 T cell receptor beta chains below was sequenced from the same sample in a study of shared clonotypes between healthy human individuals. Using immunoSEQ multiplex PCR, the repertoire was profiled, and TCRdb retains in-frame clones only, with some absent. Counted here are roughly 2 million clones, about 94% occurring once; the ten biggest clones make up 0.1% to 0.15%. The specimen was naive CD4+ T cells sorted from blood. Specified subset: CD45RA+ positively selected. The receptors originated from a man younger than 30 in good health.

CDR3 DNA: TGCGCCAGCAGCCAAGTACTGGGGGCGTCAGTCACAACGTCCTACAATGAGCAGTTCTTC. It translates to CASSQVLGASVTTSYNEQFF. This chain joins TRBV4-3 and TRBJ2-1, with D possibly being TRBD1 (6 bases). This CDR3 comprises 20 residues. Germline values: CDR1 LGHNA, CDR2 YSLEER. Trimming removed 1 base at V and 1 base at J, with 23 bases between.

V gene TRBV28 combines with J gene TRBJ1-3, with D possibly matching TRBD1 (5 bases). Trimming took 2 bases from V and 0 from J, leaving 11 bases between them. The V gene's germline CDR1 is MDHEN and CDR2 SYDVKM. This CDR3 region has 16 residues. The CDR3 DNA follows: TGTGCCAGCAGTTTACACGGGGCAGTCTCTGGAAACACCATATATTTT. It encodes CASSLHGAVSGNTIYF.

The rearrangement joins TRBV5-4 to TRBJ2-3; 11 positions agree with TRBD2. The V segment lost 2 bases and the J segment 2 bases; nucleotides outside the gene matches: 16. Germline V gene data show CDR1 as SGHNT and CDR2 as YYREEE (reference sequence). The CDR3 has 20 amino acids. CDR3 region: CASSLPGWTSGSHPTDTQYF. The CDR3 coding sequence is TGTGCCAGCAGCTTACCAGGGTGGACTAGCGGGTCTCACCCCACAGATACGCAGTATTTT.

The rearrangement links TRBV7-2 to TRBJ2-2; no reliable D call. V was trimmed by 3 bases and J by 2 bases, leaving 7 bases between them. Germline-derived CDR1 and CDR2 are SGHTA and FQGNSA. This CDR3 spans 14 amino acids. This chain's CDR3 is CASSLTANTGELFF. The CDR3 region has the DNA TGTGCCAGCAGCTTGACTGCTAACACCGGGGAGCTGTTTTTT.

DNA of the CDR3: TGTGCCAGTAGTATAGTCGCAGGCCCGGAAAACATTCAGTACTTC. This sequence encodes CASSIVAGPENIQYF. The V and J genes are TRBV19 and TRBJ2-4; D unclear. Germline CDR1 and CDR2: LNHDA and SQIVND (reference sequence). V dropped 1 base and J dropped 5 bases, with 12 bases sitting between them. The CDR3 sequence is 15 residues long.

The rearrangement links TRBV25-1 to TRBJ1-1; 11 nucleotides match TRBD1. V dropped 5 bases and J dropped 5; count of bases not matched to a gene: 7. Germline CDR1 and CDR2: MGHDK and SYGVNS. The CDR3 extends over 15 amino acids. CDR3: CASSKAGTGGTEAFF. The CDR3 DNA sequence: TGTGCCAGCAGTAAAGCCGGGACAGGGGGGACTGAAGCTTTCTTT.

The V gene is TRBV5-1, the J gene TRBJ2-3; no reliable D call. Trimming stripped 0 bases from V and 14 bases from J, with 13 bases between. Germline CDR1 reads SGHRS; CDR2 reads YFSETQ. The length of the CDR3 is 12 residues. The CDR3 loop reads CASSLVATGWYF. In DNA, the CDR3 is TGCGCCAGCAGCTTGGTCGCAACCGGGTGGTATTTT.

The CDR3 protein is CASSLRGIDNSPLHF. The CDR3 bases are TGTGCCAGCAGCTTGAGAGGGATTGATAATTCACCCCTCCACTTT. This chain connects TRBV5-6 to TRBJ1-6; D is undetermined. Trimming removed 1 base at V and 5 bases at J, with 10 bases between. CDR3 length: 15 amino acids. Germline V gene sequence: CDR1 SGHDT, CDR2 YYEEEE.

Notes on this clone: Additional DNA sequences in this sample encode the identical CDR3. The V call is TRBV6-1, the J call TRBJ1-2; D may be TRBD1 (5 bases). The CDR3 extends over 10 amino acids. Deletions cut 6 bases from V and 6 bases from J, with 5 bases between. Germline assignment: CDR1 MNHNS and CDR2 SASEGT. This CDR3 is CASRGDGYTF. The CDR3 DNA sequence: TGTGCCAGCAGAGGGGATGGCTACACCTTC.

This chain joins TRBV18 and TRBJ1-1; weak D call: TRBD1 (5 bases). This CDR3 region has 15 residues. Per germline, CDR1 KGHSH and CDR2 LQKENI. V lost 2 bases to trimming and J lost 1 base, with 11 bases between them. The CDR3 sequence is CASSPSARENTEAFF. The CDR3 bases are TGTGCCAGCTCACCATCCGCCAGGGAGAACACTGAAGCTTTCTTT. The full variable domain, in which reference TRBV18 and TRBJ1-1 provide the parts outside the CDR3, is NAGVMQNPRHLVRRRGQEARLRCSPMKGHSHVYWYRQLPEEGLKFMVYLQKENIIDESGMPKERFSAEFPKEGPSILRIQQVVRGDSAAYFCASSPSARENTEAFFGQGTRLTVV.

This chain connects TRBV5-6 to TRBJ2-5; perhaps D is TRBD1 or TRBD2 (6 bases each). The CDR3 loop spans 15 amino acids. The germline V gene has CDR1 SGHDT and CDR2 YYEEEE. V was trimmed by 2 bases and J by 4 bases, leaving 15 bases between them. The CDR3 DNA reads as TGTGCCAGCAGCTTCTGGGGGGCAGGAGGAGAGACCCAGTACTTC. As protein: CASSFWGAGGETQYF. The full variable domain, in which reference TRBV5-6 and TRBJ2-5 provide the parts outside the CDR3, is DAGVTQSPTHLIKTRGQQVTLRCSPKSGHDTVSWYQQALGQGPQFIFQYYEEEERQRGNFPDRFSGHQFPNYSSELNVNALLLGDSALYLCASSFWGAGGETQYFGPGTRLLVL.

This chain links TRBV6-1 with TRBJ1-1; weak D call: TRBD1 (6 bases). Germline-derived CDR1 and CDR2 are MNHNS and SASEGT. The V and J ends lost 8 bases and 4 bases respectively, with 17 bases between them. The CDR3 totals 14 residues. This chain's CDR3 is CASSSGGAGTEAFF. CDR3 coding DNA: TGTGCCAGCTCGTCTGGGGGCGCGGGCACTGAAGCTTTCTTT.